One sample yielded the 32 T cell receptor beta chains listed below, sequenced in a study of blood T cell repertoires in COVID-19 (dated by TCRdb to about 2020). Library preparation employed the immunoSEQ multiplex PCR assay. TCRdb provides this immuneACCESS table in a form limited to in-frame rearrangements. Some clones are lacking; in checked studies, under half of them reflect an unresolved V gene, and why the rest are absent is not known. This sample comprises roughly 96,000 clones, 82% of them detected only once. Of the sample, around a sixth is held by the ten largest clones. Sequences were obtained from peripheral blood. The receptor set was obtained from a man older than 75 with acute or convalescent COVID-19.

This chain links TRBV12-3 or TRBV12-4 with TRBJ2-7; maybe TRBD2 (7 bases). The length of the CDR3 is 13 residues. V was clipped by 6 bases and J by 0 bases, with 9 bases between them. DNA of the CDR3: TGTGCCAGCAGGGGGGGGCTCTCCTACGAGCAGTACTTC. Translated: CASRGGLSYEQYF.

The gene calls are TRBV7-2 and TRBJ2-3; 12 positions agree with TRBD2. CDR1 is SGHTA and CDR2 is FQGNSA in the germline V gene. J gave up 4 bases and V 4 bases, and 6 bases lay outside the gene matches. The CDR3 has 16 residues. The CDR3 loop reads CASSYRLAGAADTQYF. Here the CDR3 DNA reads TGTGCCAGCAGCTACCGACTAGCGGGAGCAGCAGATACGCAGTATTTT.

There are many counts of this clone. The same CDR3 also results from other DNA sequences found in this sample. The V and J genes are TRBV28 and TRBJ1-1; the D gene is possibly TRBD1 (5 bases). This CDR3 is 11 amino acids long. The V and J ends lost 8 bases and 6 bases respectively, with 10 bases between them. Per the germline V gene, CDR1 is MDHEN and CDR2 is SYDVKM. The CDR3 sequence is CASRGRPEAFF. The CDR3 bases are TGTGCCAGCCGGGGGAGGCCTGAAGCTTTCTTT.

This clone was seen only once. The CDR3 region is CASSLDRRTYNEQFF. The CDR3 bases are TGTGCCAGCAGCTTAGATAGGAGGACCTACAATGAGCAGTTCTTC. The gene calls are TRBV7-2 and TRBJ2-1, with D maybe TRBD2 (5 bases). V was shortened by 1 base and J by 2 bases, with 9 bases between the two germline ends. The CDR3 sequence is 15 residues long. The V gene's germline CDR1 is SGHTA and CDR2 FQGNSA.

The chain is built from TRBV7-8 and TRBJ2-2; D gene unclear. Germline V gene data show CDR1 as SGHVS and CDR2 as FQNEAQ. The CDR3 is 18 amino acids. Deletions cut 2 bases from V and 0 bases from J, with 16 bases between. The CDR3 coding sequence is TGTGCCAGCAGCTTATATCCCGTGGGCAGACCGAACACCGGGGAGCTGTTTTTT. This gives the protein CASSLYPVGRPNTGELFF.

This clone was found a few times. CDR3 sequence: CASRPSPLGNTEAFF. As DNA, the CDR3 is TGCGCCAGCAGGCCTAGCCCCTTGGGGAACACTGAAGCTTTCTTT. The chain joins TRBV5-1 to TRBJ1-1; D is unresolved. This CDR3 is built from 15 residues. CDR1 is SGHRS, CDR2 YFSETQ, per germline. The V end lost 5 bases, the J end lost 1 base, and 15 bases lay between the germline ends.

The V gene is TRBV6-5, the J gene TRBJ2-3, with 8 positions matching TRBD2. This CDR3 is built from 15 residues. Losses at the gene ends were 6 bases for V and 6 bases for J; bases not matched to a gene: 11. CDR1 and CDR2 from the germline V gene are MNHEY and SVGAGI. CDR3 coding DNA: TGTGCCAGCAGAGAGTGGAGCGGGAGCGTTGATACGCAGTATTTT. This gives the protein CASREWSGSVDTQYF.

The rearrangement uses TRBV5-5 and TRBJ2-5, with TRBD1 matching over 8 bases. The CDR3 has 15 amino acids. In germline, CDR1 is SGHKS, CDR2 YYEKEE (reference sequence). J lost 4 bases, V lost 3 bases, and 8 bases had no gene match. The CDR3 DNA is TGTGCCAGCAGCTCCACCCGGACAGGGCGAGAGACCCAGTACTTC. Protein product: CASSSTRTGRETQYF.

In its sample, this clone was seen a few times. The chain is built from TRBV28 and TRBJ1-2; no reliable D call. The ends were cut back, 6 bases at V and 5 bases at J, with 13 bases in the middle. Germline CDR1 and CDR2: MDHEN and SYDVKM. CDR3 length: 13 amino acids. CDR3 region: CASSDGREYGYTF. The CDR3 DNA sequence: TGTGCCAGCAGCGACGGGCGGGAGTATGGCTACACCTTC.

This clone was seen just once. The chain's CDR3 is CASSSPLAGGRETQYF. In DNA, the CDR3 is TGTGCCAGCAGTTCCCCACTAGCGGGGGGGCGGGAGACCCAGTACTTC. The rearrangement links TRBV6-5 to TRBJ2-5; 13 nucleotides align to TRBD2. Germline V lookup: CDR1 MNHEY, CDR2 SVGAGI. This CDR3 has 16 amino acids. J was trimmed by 5 bases and V by 4 bases; bases with no gene match: 7.

The chain is built from TRBV5-8 and TRBJ1-6; D is undetermined. The CDR3 covers 13 residues. The V and J ends lost 5 bases and 5 bases respectively, with 8 bases between them. Germline values: CDR1 SGHTS, CDR2 YDEGEE. Here the CDR3 DNA reads TGTGCCAGCAGACCACAAAATAATTCACCCCTCCACTTT. It translates to CASRPQNNSPLHF.

V is TRBV7-6 and J is TRBJ2-1; D possibly corresponds to TRBD2 (5 bases). This CDR3 region has 18 residues. Looked up from germline, CDR1 is SGHVS and CDR2 is FNYEAQ. V dropped 3 bases and J dropped 3 bases, with 21 bases sitting between them. The CDR3 loop is CASSFHVSDTRDYNEQFF. CDR3 bases: TGTGCCAGCAGCTTTCATGTGTCAGACACTAGGGACTACAATGAGCAGTTCTTC.

Comments on this clone: The DNA is left out, because the CDR3 cannot be placed on it with certainty; the CDR3 is given as TCRdb lists it. The chain links TRBV28 to TRBJ1-3. 15 amino acids form the CDR3, both terminal residues included. Germline CDR1 is MDHEN and CDR2 is SYDVKM. CDR3 protein: CASSLFLSSGNTIYF.

The chain employs TRBV28 and TRBJ2-6; 8 bases align to TRBD1. The junction had 11 bases not matched to a gene; V was cut back by 4 bases and J by 15 bases. CDR1 and CDR2 from the germline V gene are MDHEN and SYDVKM. The CDR3 runs 14 residues. CDR3 coding DNA: TGTGCCAGCAGTTCCCCGACAGGGGTCTACCCCCTGACTTTC. Residues: CASSSPTGVYPLTF.

This clone was observed once. This rearrangement joins TRBV20-1 to TRBJ1-5, with D perhaps matching TRBD1 (5 bases). Germline loops: CDR1 DFQATT, CDR2 SNEGSKA (reference sequence). The CDR3 consists of 16 residues. Trimming shortened V by 3 bases and J by 0 bases, and 15 bases separated the two germline ends. The CDR3 spells CSASGGLTNSNQPQHF. DNA of the CDR3: TGCAGTGCTAGTGGGGGACTGACGAATAGCAATCAGCCCCAGCATTTT.

CDR3 nucleotides: TGTGCCACCAGTGGACTGGCTAATGAGCAGTTCTTC. It is translated as CATSGLANEQFF. The gene calls are TRBV24-1 and TRBJ2-1; no clear D gene. CDR1 and CDR2 (germline): KGHDR, SFDVKD. This CDR3 has 12 amino acids. V shed 5 bases and J shed 7 bases, with 8 bases lying between them.

The chain recombines TRBV14 with TRBJ1-6; D uncertain. Germline loops: CDR1 SGHDN, CDR2 FVKESK. The CDR3 is 14 amino acids. V lost 5 bases and J 9 bases, leaving 14 bases between the germline ends. The CDR3 DNA reads TGTGCCAGCAGCGAGCGCCACGAAGGTTCACCCCTCCACTTT. Its translation: CASSERHEGSPLHF. Drawing the rest from reference TRBV14 and TRBJ1-6, the complete variable domain is EAGVTQFPSHSVIEKGQTVTLRCDPISGHDNLYWYRRVMGKEIKFLLHFVKESKQDESGMPNNRFLAERTGGTYSTLKVQPAELEDSGVYFCASSERHEGSPLHFGNGTRLTVT.

CDR3 coding DNA: TGTGCCAGCAGCCCCCAACTTGGAAACACCATATATTTT. It translates to CASSPQLGNTIYF. The V call is TRBV7-8, the J call TRBJ1-3; D gene ambiguous. Looked up from germline, CDR1 is SGHVS and CDR2 is FQNEAQ. V shed 5 bases and J shed 3 bases, with 8 bases lying between them. The CDR3 is 13 amino acids.

The chain joins TRBV30 to TRBJ1-3; TRBD1 matches at 9 bases. The CDR3 is made up of 19 amino acids. Germline V gene lookup returns CDR1 GTSNPN and CDR2 SVGIG (reference sequence). Losses at the gene ends were 5 bases for V and 1 base for J; bases not matched to a gene: 18. The CDR3 spells CAWSPGTGTTAISGNTIYF. The CDR3, as DNA: TGTGCCTGGTCTCCCGGGACAGGGACAACCGCGATTTCTGGAAACACCATATATTTT.

The V gene is TRBV28, the J gene TRBJ1-5; 8 nucleotides line up with TRBD1. Germline loops: CDR1 MDHEN, CDR2 SYDVKM. CDR3 size: 14 residues. Germline trimming cut 6 bases from V and 7 bases from J; bases unmatched to any gene: 8. The CDR3 nucleotides read TGTGCCAGCAGAAACAGGGGGGTTGGACAGCCCCAGCATTTT. Its translation: CASRNRGVGQPQHF.

Sample share makes this clone large. The genes are TRBV6-6 and TRBJ1-5; the D is unclear. There are 13 residues in the CDR3. CDR1 and CDR2 from the germline V gene are MNHNY and SVGAGI (reference sequence). The germline V and J ends were trimmed by 8 bases and 0 bases, with 8 bases remaining between them. The CDR3 sequence: CASSGPSNQPQHF. The CDR3 nucleotides read TGTGCCAGCTCGGGTCCTAGCAATCAGCCCCAGCATTTT.

The J gene is TRBJ2-1, the V gene TRBV7-2; TRBD2 matches 12 bases. The CDR3 is 14 amino acids. Germline values: CDR1 SGHTA, CDR2 FQGNSA. V shed 2 bases, J shed 9 bases, and the junction held 2 bases outside the gene matches. DNA of the CDR3: TGTGCCAGCAGCTTACTAGCGGGAGGGGGTGAGCAGTTCTTC. Its translation: CASSLLAGGGEQFF.

V and J are TRBV6-2 or TRBV6-3 and TRBJ2-7; D may be TRBD2 (6 bases). V dropped 2 bases and J dropped 7 bases, with 18 bases sitting between them. This CDR3 spans 15 amino acids. Germline CDR1 reads MNHEY; CDR2 reads SVGEGT. As DNA, the CDR3 is TGTGCCAGCAGTTACGGAGCGGGTGGGCATGGGGAGCAGTACTTC. Amino acid sequence: CASSYGAGGHGEQYF.

The rearrangement links TRBV7-9 to TRBJ1-2, with D unclear. Deletions cut 3 bases from V and 2 bases from J, with 7 bases between. The CDR3 contains 13 residues. Germline CDR1 and CDR2: SEHNR and FQNEAQ (reference sequence). CDR3 in amino acids: CASSFDTNYGYTF. The CDR3 bases are TGTGCCAGCAGCTTTGACACGAACTATGGCTACACCTTC.

CDR3 amino acids: CASSLGVGQETQYF. Written as DNA, the CDR3 is TGTGCCAGCAGCTTAGGGGTCGGCCAAGAGACCCAGTACTTC. The chain combines TRBV5-4 with TRBJ2-5; perhaps TRBD1 as D (5 bases). This CDR3 comprises 14 residues. Germline assignment: CDR1 SGHNT and CDR2 YYREEE (reference sequence). V was pared by 2 bases and J by 1 base, with 9 bases between.

The rearrangement joins TRBV7-9 to TRBJ2-7, with 8 positions matching TRBD1. The V gene's germline CDR1 is SEHNR and CDR2 FQNEAQ (reference sequence). This CDR3 spans 18 amino acids. V lost 3 bases and J lost 3; bases outside the gene matches: 16. CDR3 loop: CASSFPRKTDRALYEQYF. CDR3 in DNA: TGTGCCAGCAGCTTTCCGCGAAAGACGGACAGGGCCCTCTACGAGCAGTACTTC. Using reference TRBV7-9 and TRBJ2-7 for the parts outside the CDR3, the full variable domain is DTGVSQNPRHKITKRGQNVTFRCDPISEHNRLYWYRQTLGQGPEFLTYFQNEAQLEKSRLLSDRFSAERPKGSFSTLEIQRTEQGDSAMYLCASSFPRKTDRALYEQYFGPGTRLTVT.

The chain joins TRBV4-3 to TRBJ1-4, with a possible D match to TRBD1 (6 bases). The CDR3 has 13 residues. CDR1 is LGHNA, CDR2 YSLEER, per germline. With 4 bases removed from V and 6 bases from J, the gap between germline ends came to 9 bases. The DNA for the CDR3 is TGCGCCAGCAGCCGAAGGACAGATGAAAAACTGTTTTTT. Translated, it gives CASSRRTDEKLFF.

This chain links TRBV6-2 or TRBV6-3 with TRBJ1-3, with D hard to call. The CDR3 extends over 15 amino acids. Trimming took off 7 bases at V and 0 bases at J, with 13 bases between the two ends. Germline V gives CDR1 MNHEY, CDR2 SVGEGT. In DNA form, the CDR3 reads TGTGCCAGCACCCCCGATAGCCGCTCTGGAAACACCATATATTTT. Residues: CASTPDSRSGNTIYF.

The V and J genes are TRBV2 and TRBJ2-6, with 9 bases that match TRBD2. Germline V CDR1 and CDR2: SNHLY, FYNNEI. Germline trimming cut 8 bases from V and 0 bases from J; bases unmatched to any gene: 11. The CDR3 sequence is 18 residues long. CDR3 sequence (DNA): TGTGCCAGCTCCCTTCTTAGCGGGGGACCCTCTGGGGCCAACGTCCTGACTTTC. Its translation: CASSLLSGGPSGANVLTF.

The J gene is TRBJ1-6, the V gene TRBV5-1, with 10 bases lining up with TRBD1. Germline values: CDR1 SGHRS, CDR2 YFSETQ. The CDR3 is made up of 13 amino acids. J gave up 10 bases and V 4 bases, and 2 bases lay outside the gene matches. The CDR3 reads CASSAGQGSPLHF. Here the CDR3 DNA reads TGCGCCAGCAGCGCGGGACAGGGGTCACCCCTCCACTTT.

The chain couples TRBV3-1 (or the pseudogene TRBV3-2) to TRBJ1-2, with D maybe TRBD1 (5 bases). This CDR3 comprises 16 residues. Germline V lookup: CDR1 LGHDT, CDR2 YNNKEL (reference sequence). The V end was cut by 4 bases, the J end by 2 bases, with 17 bases between. The CDR3 DNA sequence: TGTGCCAGCAGCCCCCTAAACTACAGGACAAACTATGGCTACACCTTC. Its translation: CASSPLNYRTNYGYTF.

This clone turned up a few times. The rearrangement links TRBV19 to TRBJ1-2, with D perhaps matching TRBD1 (6 bases). The CDR3 runs to 15 residues. Deletions cut 3 bases from V and 1 base from J, with 12 bases between. CDR1 and CDR2 (germline): LNHDA, SQIVND (reference sequence). CDR3 residues: CASSIRDIDNYGYTF. Here the CDR3 DNA reads TGTGCCAGTAGTATCCGGGACATCGATAACTATGGCTACACCTTC.